These T cell receptor beta chains were read from a single sample in a study of cytomegalovirus exposure and HLA in healthy donors. The protocol was immunoSEQ multiplex PCR, while the TCRdb copy is restricted to in-frame clones and leaves out a portion. This table has over 100,000 clones, roughly 75% appearing once. Input material: PBMCs. These receptors were obtained from a young man in good health and CMV-seronegative. Both conserved end residues are part of each CDR3. Fields, in order: V gene, clone size, J gene, D gene, CDR3 DNA, CDR3 protein. The D gene is left open where the match is weak. A row's size may be missing; if present it is once, few, many or a size class.

v_gene: TRBV10-3
abundance: few
j_gene: TRBJ1-5
d_gene: .
CDR3nt: TGTGCCATCAGTGATTGGCAGGGCGGCAATCAGCCCCAGCATTTT
CDR3aa: CAISDWQGGNQPQHF

v_gene: TRBV4-3
abundance: .
j_gene: TRBJ2-3
d_gene: TRBD2
CDR3nt: TGCGCCAGCAGCCAAGATCCGGCTAGCGGGGGGGCAGATACGCAGTATTTT
CDR3aa: CASSQDPASGGADTQYF

v_gene: TRBV28
abundance: few
j_gene: TRBJ2-1
d_gene: .
CDR3nt: TGTGCCAGCAGCCCAAGCGGAAACCCCAATGAGCAGTTCTTC
CDR3aa: CASSPSGNPNEQFF

v_gene: TRBV30
abundance: .
j_gene: TRBJ1-5
d_gene: TRBD1
CDR3nt: TGTGCCTGGAGTAAACAGGGGTATCAGCCCCAGCATTTT
CDR3aa: CAWSKQGYQPQHF

v_gene: TRBV28
abundance: .
j_gene: TRBJ2-1
d_gene: TRBD2
CDR3nt: TGTGCCAGCAGTTGGGCGACTAGCGGGGGTCTTATAAGCTCCTACAATGAGCAGTTCTTC
CDR3aa: CASSWATSGGLISSYNEQFF

v_gene: TRBV28
abundance: .
j_gene: TRBJ1-1
d_gene: .
CDR3nt: TGTGCCAGCAGAAATACCGGTCCAGTACGAGAGGCTGAAGCTTTCTTT
CDR3aa: CASRNTGPVREAEAFF

v_gene: TRBV27
abundance: .
j_gene: TRBJ1-3
d_gene: TRBD1
CDR3nt: TGTGCCAGCAGTCTAGACAGGGGGCGTGGTGGAAACACCATATATTTT
CDR3aa: CASSLDRGRGGNTIYF

v_gene: TRBV6-5
abundance: .
j_gene: TRBJ2-2
d_gene: .
CDR3nt: TGTGCCAGCACGTCGAACACCGGGGAGCTGTTTTTT
CDR3aa: CASTSNTGELFF

v_gene: TRBV18
abundance: .
j_gene: TRBJ1-1
d_gene: .
CDR3nt: TGTGCCAGCTCAGAATCGAGGGTGGGCACTGAAGCTTTCTTT
CDR3aa: CASSESRVGTEAFF

v_gene: TRBV5-6
abundance: .
j_gene: TRBJ1-2
d_gene: TRBD1
CDR3nt: TGTGCCAGCTGGACTTCTGACAGGGGGTCTCCTAACTATGGCTACACCTTC
CDR3aa: CASWTSDRGSPNYGYTF

v_gene: TRBV5-1
abundance: .
j_gene: TRBJ2-5
d_gene: TRBD1
CDR3nt: TGCGCCAGCAGCACCCGACAGGGCCAAGAGACCCAGTACTTC
CDR3aa: CASSTRQGQETQYF

v_gene: TRBV11-3
abundance: .
j_gene: TRBJ2-1
d_gene: .
CDR3nt: TGTGCCAGCAGCTTAATTTCGGATGAGCAGTTCTTC
CDR3aa: CASSLISDEQFF

v_gene: TRBV19
abundance: once
j_gene: TRBJ1-5
d_gene: TRBD1
CDR3nt: TGTGCCAGTAGTATCCACAGGGGAAATCAGCCCCAGCATTTT
CDR3aa: CASSIHRGNQPQHF

v_gene: TRBV29-1
abundance: .
j_gene: TRBJ2-1
d_gene: TRBD1
CDR3nt: TGCAGCGTTGAGGGGACAGGGAGGTACAATGAGCAGTTCTTC
CDR3aa: CSVEGTGRYNEQFF

v_gene: TRBV19
abundance: .
j_gene: TRBJ2-1
d_gene: .
CDR3nt: TGTGCCAGTAGTATTTTGGCGGGAACCTACAATGAGCAGTTCTTC
CDR3aa: CASSILAGTYNEQFF

v_gene: TRBV27
abundance: .
j_gene: TRBJ2-7
d_gene: TRBD1
CDR3nt: TGTGCCAGCAGGTGGACAGGGGGCTCCTACGAGCAGTACTTC
CDR3aa: CASRWTGGSYEQYF

v_gene: TRBV5-8
abundance: few
j_gene: TRBJ1-1
d_gene: .
CDR3nt: TGTGCCAGCAGCTTGGACAGATTCACTGAAGCTTTCTTT
CDR3aa: CASSLDRFTEAFF

v_gene: TRBV5-4
abundance: .
j_gene: TRBJ2-3
d_gene: TRBD2
CDR3nt: TGTGCCAGCAGCTTGTCGAGCGGGACGGAGTATTTT
CDR3aa: CASSLSSGTEYF

v_gene: TRBV19
abundance: once
j_gene: TRBJ1-2
d_gene: .
CDR3nt: TGTGCCAGTAGTAAGAGGGGGATCGACTATGGCTACACCTTC
CDR3aa: CASSKRGIDYGYTF

v_gene: TRBV5-1
abundance: .
j_gene: TRBJ2-1
d_gene: TRBD2
CDR3nt: TGCGCCAGCGGTCTTTTCTTTGTGCGGGAGGTCAGGAATGAGCAGTTCTTC
CDR3aa: CASGLFFVREVRNEQFF

v_gene: TRBV13
abundance: .
j_gene: TRBJ2-1
d_gene: TRBD2
CDR3nt: TGTGCCAGCAGCTTTCTCGTGGGAGGGACGTACAATGAGCAGTTCTTC
CDR3aa: CASSFLVGGTYNEQFF

v_gene: TRBV7-2
abundance: .
j_gene: TRBJ2-3
d_gene: .
CDR3nt: TGTGCCAGCAGCTTACTAGTACGTAGCACAGATACGCAGTATTTT
CDR3aa: CASSLLVRSTDTQYF

v_gene: TRBV7-7
abundance: .
j_gene: TRBJ2-2
d_gene: TRBD2
CDR3nt: TGTGCTAGCAGCTTAGAGGTGGGGGGGGTCGGCGGGGAGCTGTTTTTT
CDR3aa: CASSLEVGGVGGELFF

v_gene: TRBV7-2
abundance: .
j_gene: TRBJ2-3
d_gene: .
CDR3nt: TGTGCCAGCAGCCAAGCGTACCCCCAAAGAGATACGCAGTATTTT
CDR3aa: CASSQAYPQRDTQYF

v_gene: TRBV21-1
abundance: .
j_gene: TRBJ2-1
d_gene: .
CDR3nt: TGTGCCAGCTCCTTGGCTCAGGGGCGCGGCAATGAGCAGTTCTTC
CDR3aa: CASSLAQGRGNEQFF

v_gene: TRBV18
abundance: .
j_gene: TRBJ1-1
d_gene: .
CDR3nt: TGTGCCAGCTCACCACAGGGGTGGGGTGGGACTGAAGCTTTCTTT
CDR3aa: CASSPQGWGGTEAFF

v_gene: TRBV28
abundance: .
j_gene: TRBJ2-5
d_gene: TRBD1
CDR3nt: TGTGCCAGCAGTCCTAGCTTCGACAGGGACCAAGAGACCCAGTACTTC
CDR3aa: CASSPSFDRDQETQYF

v_gene: TRBV6-1
abundance: medium-sized
j_gene: TRBJ2-7
d_gene: .
CDR3nt: TGTGCCAGCAGTGAAGAGGAGGCTCTACCGGGCGAGCAGTACTTC
CDR3aa: CASSEEEALPGEQYF

v_gene: TRBV4-3
abundance: .
j_gene: TRBJ2-1
d_gene: .
CDR3nt: TGCGCCAGCAGCACAACCATCAACAATGAGCAGTTCTTC
CDR3aa: CASSTTINNEQFF

v_gene: TRBV4-3
abundance: .
j_gene: TRBJ2-7
d_gene: .
CDR3nt: TGCGCCAGCAGCCAAGAATCCCTTACCTACGAGCAGTACTTC
CDR3aa: CASSQESLTYEQYF

v_gene: TRBV6-1
abundance: .
j_gene: TRBJ1-2
d_gene: .
CDR3nt: TGTGCCAGCAGTGAAGCCGGGGAGGGGTATGGCTACACCTTC
CDR3aa: CASSEAGEGYGYTF

v_gene: TRBV29-1
abundance: .
j_gene: TRBJ2-1
d_gene: TRBD1
CDR3nt: TGCAGCGTTGAGCCGGGACAGGGGGCTCCTGTGAATGAGCAGTTCTTC
CDR3aa: CSVEPGQGAPVNEQFF

v_gene: TRBV2
abundance: .
j_gene: TRBJ1-3
d_gene: TRBD1
CDR3nt: TGTGCCAGCAGTCTGACAGGGCCCGCGGTCGGAAACACCATATATTTT
CDR3aa: CASSLTGPAVGNTIYF

v_gene: TRBV19
abundance: .
j_gene: TRBJ2-4
d_gene: .
CDR3nt: TGTGCCAGTAGTATCATCTGGGGGGTGGCCAAAAACATTCAGTACTTC
CDR3aa: CASSIIWGVAKNIQYF

v_gene: TRBV29-1
abundance: .
j_gene: TRBJ1-2
d_gene: .
CDR3nt: TGCAGCGTCGAAAAAACAGAATCCTTAAACTATGGCTACACCTTC
CDR3aa: CSVEKTESLNYGYTF

v_gene: TRBV28
abundance: once
j_gene: TRBJ1-1
d_gene: .
CDR3nt: TGTACCAGCAGTTTCATACAGGAGAGAGCTGAAGCTTTCTTT
CDR3aa: CTSSFIQERAEAFF

v_gene: TRBV29-1
abundance: .
j_gene: TRBJ2-5
d_gene: .
CDR3nt: TGCAGCGTTGAAGATCCCCTGAGGGGGCGGGAGGATCAAGAGACCCAGTACTTC
CDR3aa: CSVEDPLRGREDQETQYF

v_gene: TRBV7-9
abundance: .
j_gene: TRBJ2-1
d_gene: .
CDR3nt: TGTGCCAGCGAAGAGCTAGACAATGAGCAGTTCTTC
CDR3aa: CASEELDNEQFF

v_gene: TRBV18
abundance: .
j_gene: TRBJ2-7
d_gene: .
CDR3nt: TGTGCCAGCTCACCGACTCCCGGGACACACGGAACCTACGAGCAGTACTTC
CDR3aa: CASSPTPGTHGTYEQYF

v_gene: TRBV5-6
abundance: few
j_gene: TRBJ1-5
d_gene: .
CDR3nt: TGTGCCAGCAGCTTCGGGACAACCAATCAGCCCCAGCATTTT
CDR3aa: CASSFGTTNQPQHF

v_gene: TRBV7-2
abundance: once
j_gene: TRBJ2-7
d_gene: .
CDR3nt: TGTGCCAGCAGCTTAGCGCCACAGGGCTACGAGCAGTACTTC
CDR3aa: CASSLAPQGYEQYF

v_gene: TRBV9
abundance: .
j_gene: TRBJ2-5
d_gene: TRBD2
CDR3nt: TGTGCCAGCAGTGATAGCGGGAGAGGCGAGACCCAGTACTTC
CDR3aa: CASSDSGRGETQYF

v_gene: TRBV6-1
abundance: .
j_gene: TRBJ2-7
d_gene: .
CDR3nt: TGTGCCAGCAGTGAGCGGGAGCAGTACTTC
CDR3aa: CASSEREQYF

v_gene: TRBV28
abundance: once
j_gene: TRBJ1-5
d_gene: TRBD1
CDR3nt: TGTGCCAGCAGGGACTTTAAGGGGACAGGGGATCAGCCCCAGCATTTT
CDR3aa: CASRDFKGTGDQPQHF

v_gene: TRBV4-3
abundance: few
j_gene: TRBJ1-5
d_gene: .
CDR3nt: TGCGCCAGCAGCCAAGACGGGAATCAGCCCCAGCATTTT
CDR3aa: CASSQDGNQPQHF

v_gene: TRBV19
abundance: .
j_gene: TRBJ1-5
d_gene: TRBD1
CDR3nt: TGTGCCAGTAGTCCTTCAACAGGGGGAAATCAGCCCCAGCATTTT
CDR3aa: CASSPSTGGNQPQHF

v_gene: TRBV15
abundance: .
j_gene: TRBJ2-7
d_gene: TRBD2
CDR3nt: TGTGCCACCAGCAGAGACCTAGCGGGAGCCAACGACGAGCAGTACTTC
CDR3aa: CATSRDLAGANDEQYF

v_gene: TRBV7-2
abundance: .
j_gene: TRBJ2-3
d_gene: .
CDR3nt: TGTGCCAGCAGCTTAGTTGCGGCTAGCACAGATACGCAGTATTTT
CDR3aa: CASSLVAASTDTQYF

v_gene: TRBV4-3
abundance: .
j_gene: TRBJ1-1
d_gene: .
CDR3nt: TGCGCCAGCAGCCAAGGAGTTGACACTGAAGCTTTCTTT
CDR3aa: CASSQGVDTEAFF

v_gene: TRBV2
abundance: medium-sized
j_gene: TRBJ1-6
d_gene: .
CDR3nt: TGTGCCAGCAGGCGAGGTTATTCACCCCTCCACTTT
CDR3aa: CASRRGYSPLHF

v_gene: TRBV29-1
abundance: .
j_gene: TRBJ2-7
d_gene: .
CDR3nt: TGCAGCGTTGAAGATGTTCAAACATACGAGCAGTACTTC
CDR3aa: CSVEDVQTYEQYF

v_gene: TRBV28
abundance: .
j_gene: TRBJ1-2
d_gene: .
CDR3nt: TGTGCCAGCAGTTTCGAGGGACTATCCTATGGCTACACCTTC
CDR3aa: CASSFEGLSYGYTF

v_gene: TRBV7-2
abundance: .
j_gene: TRBJ2-1
d_gene: TRBD2
CDR3nt: TGTGCCAGCAGTTTCGGACTAGCGTCTTCCTACAATGAGCAGTTCTTC
CDR3aa: CASSFGLASSYNEQFF

v_gene: TRBV7-6
abundance: .
j_gene: TRBJ1-3
d_gene: .
CDR3nt: TGTGCCAGCAGCCGGGGGATCAGGGCCGCCTCTGGAAACACCATATATTTT
CDR3aa: CASSRGIRAASGNTIYF

v_gene: TRBV5-6
abundance: .
j_gene: TRBJ2-2
d_gene: .
CDR3nt: TGTGCCAGCAGCTTGGATAGGGGTTCGAACACCGGGGAGCTGTTTTTT
CDR3aa: CASSLDRGSNTGELFF

v_gene: TRBV7-2
abundance: .
j_gene: TRBJ1-2
d_gene: .
CDR3nt: TGTGCCAGCAGCTCTTCAGGGTACTATGGCTACACCTTC
CDR3aa: CASSSSGYYGYTF

v_gene: TRBV5-4
abundance: .
j_gene: TRBJ2-7
d_gene: .
CDR3nt: TGTGCCAGCAGCTTGGAGAGAGCGTATTCCTACGAGCAGTACTTC
CDR3aa: CASSLERAYSYEQYF

v_gene: TRBV5-6
abundance: .
j_gene: TRBJ1-6
d_gene: TRBD1
CDR3nt: TGTGCCAGCACCCTACTGGGACAGCCTCACTCCTATAATTCACCCCTCCACTTT
CDR3aa: CASTLLGQPHSYNSPLHF

v_gene: TRBV6-6
abundance: few
j_gene: TRBJ1-3
d_gene: TRBD1
CDR3nt: TGTGCCAGCAGTCCTAGAGGACAGGGTACTGGAAACACCATATATTTT
CDR3aa: CASSPRGQGTGNTIYF

v_gene: TRBV5-4
abundance: few
j_gene: TRBJ2-1
d_gene: TRBD2
CDR3nt: TGTGCCAGCAGCTTTGCGGGGGGCAATGAGCAGTTCTTC
CDR3aa: CASSFAGGNEQFF